The 7 T cell receptor beta chains listed next were all sequenced from one sample in a study of beta chain features in type 1 diabetes. Overall study results and limits: Across all four CD4+ subsets, people with type 1 diabetes showed modestly shorter TCRB CDR3s.

Since all of the isolated RNA was reverse transcribed, expressed TCRB transcripts were what got sequenced. Sequencing used immunoSEQ multiplex PCR; TCRdb keeps in-frame clones, though not all of them. The sample carries over 120,000 clones, approximately 13% recorded once. These TCRs' antigens remain unknown. The sample consisted of central memory CD4+ T cells from blood. The receptors originated from a man aged 18 to 30 with type 1 diabetes.

The V gene is TRBV29-1, the J gene TRBJ2-2; 8 positions agree with TRBD1. Germline CDR1 and CDR2: SQVTM and ANQGSEA. V was clipped by 7 bases and J by 4 bases; unmatched bases: 8. The CDR3 runs 14 residues. CDR3 nucleotides: TGCAGCGGTGACAGGGGATGGAGCACCGGGGAGCTGTTTTTT. Its protein product is CSGDRGWSTGELFF.

CDR3 amino acids: CASSQGSAKYEQYF. CDR3 sequence (DNA): TGCGCCAGCAGCCAAGGATCAGCAAAATACGAGCAGTACTTC. The chain couples TRBV4-1 to TRBJ2-7; D gene uncertain. The CDR3 totals 14 residues. V was shortened by 1 base and J by 4 bases, with 11 bases between the two germline ends. The germline V gene encodes CDR1 MGHRA and CDR2 YSYEKL.

This rearrangement joins TRBV9 to TRBJ2-7, with a weak D call TRBD1 (6 bases). V was cut by 0 bases and J by 2 bases, with 9 bases left in between. This CDR3 is built from 14 residues. Per the germline V gene, CDR1 is SGDLS and CDR2 is YYNGEE. CDR3: CASSVGTAPYEQYF. DNA for the CDR3: TGTGCCAGCAGCGTAGGGACAGCGCCCTACGAGCAGTACTTC.

The J gene is TRBJ2-7, the V gene TRBV6-5; TRBD1 aligns across 10 bases. V shed 2 bases and J 3 bases; nucleotides not matched to a gene: 4. Looked up from germline, CDR1 is MNHEY and CDR2 is SVGAGI. This CDR3 region has 15 residues. DNA for the CDR3: TGTGCCAGCAGTTACCGGGACAGGGGAGGCTACGAGCAGTACTTC. Its protein product is CASSYRDRGGYEQYF.

V gene TRBV2 combines with J gene TRBJ2-6; 10 nucleotides agree with TRBD1. The CDR3 totals 13 residues. The V gene end was trimmed by 6 bases and the J gene end by 15 bases; junction bases not matched to a gene: 8. Germline loops: CDR1 SNHLY, CDR2 FYNNEI. CDR3 sequence: CASSRTGGKALTF. DNA of the CDR3: TGTGCCAGCAGCAGGACAGGGGGTAAGGCCCTGACTTTC.

This clone was seen only a few times. This sequence joins TRBV29-1 and TRBJ1-5; the D gene is possibly TRBD1 (5 bases). The ends were cut back, 4 bases at V and 1 base at J, with 8 bases in the middle. Germline CDR1 and CDR2: SQVTM and ANQGSEA. This CDR3 is 13 amino acids long. This chain's CDR3 is CSVAAGSNQPQHF. Here the CDR3 DNA reads TGCAGCGTTGCCGCAGGGAGCAATCAGCCCCAGCATTTT.

This clone has a handful of counts. The chain combines TRBV25-1 with TRBJ2-2; D gene uncertain. This CDR3 has 16 residues. The germline CDR1 and CDR2 sequences are MGHDK and SYGVNS. The V gene lost 3 bases and the J gene lost 0 bases, with 11 bases spanning the gap. CDR3 amino acids: CASSDPGPPNTGELFF. DNA for the CDR3: TGTGCCAGCAGTGATCCTGGACCTCCGAACACCGGGGAGCTGTTTTTT.